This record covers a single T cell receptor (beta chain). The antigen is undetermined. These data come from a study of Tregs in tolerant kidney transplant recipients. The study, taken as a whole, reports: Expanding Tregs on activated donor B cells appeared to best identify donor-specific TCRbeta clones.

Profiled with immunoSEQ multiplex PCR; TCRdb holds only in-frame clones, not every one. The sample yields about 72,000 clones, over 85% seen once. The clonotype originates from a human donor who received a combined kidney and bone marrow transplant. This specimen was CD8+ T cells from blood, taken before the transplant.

CDR3 residues: CASSQRSPNDRDTEAFF. DNA of the CDR3: TGCGCCAGCAGCCAAAGATCCCCCAACGACAGAGACACTGAAGCTTTCTTT. The chain is built from TRBV4-3 and TRBJ1-1; weak D call: TRBD1 (5 bases). CDR3 length: 17 amino acids. The germline V gene has CDR1 LGHNA and CDR2 YSLEER. With 2 bases removed from V and 3 bases from J, the gap between germline ends came to 19 bases.